This T cell receptor beta chain was captured in a study of T cell responses to AZD1222 COVID-19 vaccine. Overall study results and limits: Only 5 or 6 individuals given AZD1222 were seropositive at baseline. Breadth and depth of Spike-specific TCRs rose after two AZD1222 doses. Across the whole spike, CD4 TCRs peaked at regions 160-218 and 743-854.

In the case of this clone: Antigen specificity is unknown. This same CDR3 is encoded by further DNA sequences in the sample.

Produced via immunoSEQ multiplex PCR; TCRdb's table is partial and in-frame only. The data show fewer than 150,000 clones, with approximately 90% seen just once and around 3.5% held by the top ten. Trimming took 4 bases from V and 2 from J, leaving 9 bases between them. Germline V gene lookup returns CDR1 LNHDA and CDR2 SQIVND (reference sequence). The CDR3 loop spans 13 amino acids. This TCR was sampled from an adult in good health. The V call is TRBV19, the J call TRBJ2-7; D might be TRBD2 (7 bases). The specimen comprised peripheral blood, sampled on day 0 of AZD1222 vaccination. CDR3 amino acids: CASSSGGPYEQYF. The DNA of the CDR3 is TGTGCCAGTAGTAGCGGGGGCCCCTACGAGCAGTACTTC.